This entry describes one T cell receptor beta chain. These data come from a study of radiation and T cells in renal cell carcinoma. The assay was immunoSEQ multiplex PCR, and TCRdb's table has in-frame clones only and misses some. The sample lists over 120,000 clones, 75% to 90% seen once, with around a sixth in the top ten. The CDR3 is made up of 17 amino acids. V lost 3 bases and J 2 bases, leaving 16 bases between the germline ends. The germline V gene encodes CDR1 MDHEN and CDR2 SYDVKM. Regarding time point: blood 4 weeks post-SBRT, at nephrectomy. As for treatment: 15 Gy SBRT to primary tumor, nephrectomy 4 weeks later.

The rearrangement uses TRBV28 and TRBJ2-2; no definite D call. The source was blood, collected from a patient whose treatment included radiotherapy and nephrectomy. The TCR sequence derives from a woman between 45 and 60 years old with renal cell carcinoma. The CDR3 DNA follows: TGTGCCAGCAGTTTCCGGTCGTGGGCGAGAAACACCGGGGAGCTGTTTTTT. Residues: CASSFRSWARNTGELFF.